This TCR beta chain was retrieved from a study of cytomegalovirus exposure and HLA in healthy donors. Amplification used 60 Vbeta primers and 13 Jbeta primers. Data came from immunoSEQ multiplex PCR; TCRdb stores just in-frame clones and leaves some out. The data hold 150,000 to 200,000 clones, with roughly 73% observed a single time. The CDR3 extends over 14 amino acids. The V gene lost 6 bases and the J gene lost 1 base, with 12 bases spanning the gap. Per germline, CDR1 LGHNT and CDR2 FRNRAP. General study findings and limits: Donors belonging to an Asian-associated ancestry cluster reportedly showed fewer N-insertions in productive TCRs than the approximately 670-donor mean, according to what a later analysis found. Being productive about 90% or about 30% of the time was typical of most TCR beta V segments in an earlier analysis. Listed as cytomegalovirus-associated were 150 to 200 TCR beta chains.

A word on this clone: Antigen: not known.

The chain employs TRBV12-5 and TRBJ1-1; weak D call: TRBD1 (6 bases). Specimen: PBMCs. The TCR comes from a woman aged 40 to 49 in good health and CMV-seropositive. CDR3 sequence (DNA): TGTGCTAGTGGACCGGACAGTCGGAACACTGAAGCTTTCTTT. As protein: CASGPDSRNTEAFF. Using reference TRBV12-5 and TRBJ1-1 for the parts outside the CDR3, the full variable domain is DARVTQTPRHKVTEMGQEVTMRCQPILGHNTVFWYRQTMMQGLELLAYFRNRAPLDDSGMPKDRFSAEMPDATLATLKIQPSEPRDSAVYFCASGPDSRNTEAFFGQGTRLTVV.